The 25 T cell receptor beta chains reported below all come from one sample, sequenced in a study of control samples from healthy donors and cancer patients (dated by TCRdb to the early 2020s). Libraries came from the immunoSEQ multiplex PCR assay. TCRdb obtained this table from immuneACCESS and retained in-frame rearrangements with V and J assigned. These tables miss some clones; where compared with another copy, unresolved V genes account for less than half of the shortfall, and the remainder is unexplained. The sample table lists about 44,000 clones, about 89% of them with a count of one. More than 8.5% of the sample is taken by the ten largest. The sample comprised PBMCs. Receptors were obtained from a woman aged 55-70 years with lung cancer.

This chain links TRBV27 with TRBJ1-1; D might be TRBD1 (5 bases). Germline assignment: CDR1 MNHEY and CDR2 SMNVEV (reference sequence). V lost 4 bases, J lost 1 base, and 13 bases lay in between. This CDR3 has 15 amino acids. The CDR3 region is CASSSSRDGNTEAFF. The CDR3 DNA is TGTGCCAGCAGTTCCTCAAGGGACGGGAACACTGAAGCTTTCTTT.

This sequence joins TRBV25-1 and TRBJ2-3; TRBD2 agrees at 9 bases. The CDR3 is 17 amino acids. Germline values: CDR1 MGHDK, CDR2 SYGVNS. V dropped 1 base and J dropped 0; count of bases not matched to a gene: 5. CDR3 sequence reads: CASSESGGRASTDTQYF. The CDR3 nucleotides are TGTGCCAGCAGTGAATCTGGCGGGAGGGCGAGCACAGATACGCAGTATTTT. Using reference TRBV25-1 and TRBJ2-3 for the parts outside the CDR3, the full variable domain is EADIYQTPRYLVIGTGKKITLECSQTMGHDKMYWYQQDPGMELHLIHYSYGVNSTEKGDLSSESTVSRIRTEHFPLTLESARPSHTSQYLCASSESGGRASTDTQYFGPGTRLTVL.

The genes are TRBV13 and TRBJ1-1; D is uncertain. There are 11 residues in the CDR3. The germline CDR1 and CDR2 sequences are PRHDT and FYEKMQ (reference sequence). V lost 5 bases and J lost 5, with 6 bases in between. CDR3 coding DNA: TGTGCCAGCAGCCAGACTACTGAAGCTTTCTTT. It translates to CASSQTTEAFF.

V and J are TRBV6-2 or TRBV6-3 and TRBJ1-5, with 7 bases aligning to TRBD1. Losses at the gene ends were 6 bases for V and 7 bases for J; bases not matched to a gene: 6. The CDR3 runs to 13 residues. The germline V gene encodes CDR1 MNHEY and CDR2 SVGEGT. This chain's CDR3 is CASSTGVWQPQHF. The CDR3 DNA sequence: TGTGCCAGCAGCACAGGGGTGTGGCAGCCCCAGCATTTT.

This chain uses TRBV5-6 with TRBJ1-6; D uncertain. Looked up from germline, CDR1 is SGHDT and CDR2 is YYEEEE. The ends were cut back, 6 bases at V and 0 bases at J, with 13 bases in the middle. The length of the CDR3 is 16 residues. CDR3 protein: CASMEFLGSYNSPLHF. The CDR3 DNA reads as TGTGCCAGCATGGAGTTTTTGGGCTCCTATAATTCACCCCTCCACTTT.

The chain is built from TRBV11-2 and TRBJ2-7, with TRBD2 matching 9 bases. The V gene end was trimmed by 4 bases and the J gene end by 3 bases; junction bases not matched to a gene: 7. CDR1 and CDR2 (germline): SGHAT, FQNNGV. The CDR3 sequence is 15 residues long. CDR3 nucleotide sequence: TGTGCCAGCAGCTCGACTAGCGGTATTTTCTACGAGCAGTACTTC. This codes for CASSSTSGIFYEQYF.

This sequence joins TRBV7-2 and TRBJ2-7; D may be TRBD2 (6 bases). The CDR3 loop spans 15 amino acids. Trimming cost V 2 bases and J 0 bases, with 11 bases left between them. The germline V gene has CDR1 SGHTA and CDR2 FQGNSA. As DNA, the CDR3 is TGTGCCAGCAGCTTAATGGCGGGGAGCTCCTACGAGCAGTACTTC. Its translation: CASSLMAGSSYEQYF.

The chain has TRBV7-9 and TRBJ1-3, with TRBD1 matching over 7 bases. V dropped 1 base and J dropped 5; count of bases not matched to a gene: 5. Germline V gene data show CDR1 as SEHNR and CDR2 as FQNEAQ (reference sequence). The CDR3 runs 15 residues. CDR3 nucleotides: TGTGCCAGCAGCTTAGGTGGGACAGCGAGAAACACCATATATTTT. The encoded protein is CASSLGGTARNTIYF.

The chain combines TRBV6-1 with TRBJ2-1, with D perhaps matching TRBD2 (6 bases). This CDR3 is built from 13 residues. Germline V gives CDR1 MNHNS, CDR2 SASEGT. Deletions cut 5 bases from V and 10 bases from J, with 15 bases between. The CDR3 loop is CASSSTRMGEQFF. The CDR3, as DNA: TGTGCCAGCAGTTCGACTAGAATGGGCGAGCAGTTCTTC.

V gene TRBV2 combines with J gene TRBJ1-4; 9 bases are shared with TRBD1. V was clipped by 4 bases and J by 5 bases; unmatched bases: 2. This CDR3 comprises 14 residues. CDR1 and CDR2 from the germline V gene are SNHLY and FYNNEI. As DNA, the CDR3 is TGTGCCAGCAGTGGTGGGACAGGGAATGAAAAACTGTTTTTT. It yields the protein CASSGGTGNEKLFF.

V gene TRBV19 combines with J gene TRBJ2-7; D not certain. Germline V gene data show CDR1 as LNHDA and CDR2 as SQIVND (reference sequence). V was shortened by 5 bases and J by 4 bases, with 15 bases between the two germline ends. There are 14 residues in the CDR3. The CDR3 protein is CASSFRGGLYEQYF. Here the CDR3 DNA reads TGTGCCAGTAGTTTCCGAGGCGGCCTATACGAGCAGTACTTC.

DNA for the CDR3: TGTGCCACCAGCAGAGAACTGGTAGGCAGCTACACCTTC. Its protein is CATSRELVGSYTF. This chain uses TRBV15 with TRBJ1-2, with D unresolved. This CDR3 is 13 amino acids long. With 0 bases removed from V and 9 bases from J, the gap between germline ends came to 11 bases. From germline, CDR1 is LNHNV and CDR2 YYDKDF (reference sequence).

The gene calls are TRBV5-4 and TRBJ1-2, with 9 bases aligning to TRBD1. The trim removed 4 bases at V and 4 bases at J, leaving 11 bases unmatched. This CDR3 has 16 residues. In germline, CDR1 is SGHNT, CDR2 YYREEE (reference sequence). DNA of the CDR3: TGTGCCAGCAGCCAAGAAGGGACAGGGACTCTCTATGGCTACACCTTC. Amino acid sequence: CASSQEGTGTLYGYTF.

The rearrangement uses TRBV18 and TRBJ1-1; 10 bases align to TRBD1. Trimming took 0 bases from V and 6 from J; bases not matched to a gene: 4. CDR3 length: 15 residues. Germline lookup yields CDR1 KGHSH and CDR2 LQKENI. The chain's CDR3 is CASSPPGTGAPEAFF. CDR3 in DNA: TGTGCCAGCTCACCACCGGGGACAGGGGCGCCTGAAGCTTTCTTT.

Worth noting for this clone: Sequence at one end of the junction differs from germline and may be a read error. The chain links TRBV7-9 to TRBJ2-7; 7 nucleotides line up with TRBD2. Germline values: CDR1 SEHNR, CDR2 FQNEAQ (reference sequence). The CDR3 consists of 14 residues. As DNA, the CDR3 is TGTGCCATCCCACGAGCGGGAAAAAACTACGAGCAGTGCTTC. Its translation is CAIPRAGKNYEQCF.

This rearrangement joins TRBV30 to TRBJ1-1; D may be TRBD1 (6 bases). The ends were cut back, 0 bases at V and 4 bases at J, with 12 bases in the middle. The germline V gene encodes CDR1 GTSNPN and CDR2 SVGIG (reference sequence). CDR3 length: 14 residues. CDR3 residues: CAWSVLRGATEAFF. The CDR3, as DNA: TGTGCCTGGAGTGTACTAAGGGGGGCCACTGAAGCTTTCTTT.

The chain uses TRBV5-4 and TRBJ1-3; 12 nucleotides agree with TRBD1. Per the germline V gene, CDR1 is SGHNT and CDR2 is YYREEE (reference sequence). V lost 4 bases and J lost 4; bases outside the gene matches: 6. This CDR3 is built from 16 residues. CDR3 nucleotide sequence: TGTGCCAGCAGCCCGGGACAGGGGGCGCGCGGAAACACCATATATTTT. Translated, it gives CASSPGQGARGNTIYF. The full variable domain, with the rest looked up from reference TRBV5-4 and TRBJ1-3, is ETGVTQSPTHLIKTRGQQVTLRCSSQSGHNTVSWYQQALGQGPQFIFQYYREEENGRGNFPPRFSGLQFPNYSSELNVNALELDDSALYLCASSPGQGARGNTIYFGEGSWLTVV.

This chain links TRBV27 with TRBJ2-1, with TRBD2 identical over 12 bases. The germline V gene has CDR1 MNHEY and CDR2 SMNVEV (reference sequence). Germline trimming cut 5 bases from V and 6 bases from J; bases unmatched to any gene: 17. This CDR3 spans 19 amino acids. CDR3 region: CASSPPGTSGLDRINEQFF. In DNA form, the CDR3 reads TGTGCCAGCAGTCCTCCCGGGACTAGCGGGTTAGACAGAATCAATGAGCAGTTCTTC.

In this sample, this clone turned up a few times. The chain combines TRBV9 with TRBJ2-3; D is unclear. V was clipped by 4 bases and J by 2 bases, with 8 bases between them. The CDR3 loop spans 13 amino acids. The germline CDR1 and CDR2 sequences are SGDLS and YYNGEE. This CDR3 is CASSSSITDTQYF. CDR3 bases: TGTGCCAGCAGCTCATCCATCACAGATACGCAGTATTTT.

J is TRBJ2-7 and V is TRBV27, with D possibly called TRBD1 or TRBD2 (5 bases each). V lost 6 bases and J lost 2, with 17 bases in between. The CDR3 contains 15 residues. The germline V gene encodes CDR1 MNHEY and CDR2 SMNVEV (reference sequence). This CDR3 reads CASRPGGGFAYEQYF. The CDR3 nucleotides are TGTGCCAGCAGACCCGGTGGGGGATTCGCCTACGAGCAGTACTTC.

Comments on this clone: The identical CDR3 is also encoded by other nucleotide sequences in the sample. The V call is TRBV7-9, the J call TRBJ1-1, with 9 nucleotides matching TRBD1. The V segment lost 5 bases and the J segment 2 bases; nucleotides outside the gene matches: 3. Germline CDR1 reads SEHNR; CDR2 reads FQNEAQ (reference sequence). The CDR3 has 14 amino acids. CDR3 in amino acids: CASSLGQGNTEAFF. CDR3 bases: TGTGCCAGCAGCCTGGGACAGGGTAACACTGAAGCTTTCTTT.

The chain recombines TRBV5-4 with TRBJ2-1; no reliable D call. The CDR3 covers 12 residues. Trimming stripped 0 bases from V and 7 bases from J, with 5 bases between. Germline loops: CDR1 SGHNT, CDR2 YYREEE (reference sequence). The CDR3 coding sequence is TGTGCCAGCAGCTTGGGGGGAAATGAGCAGTTCTTC. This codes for CASSLGGNEQFF.

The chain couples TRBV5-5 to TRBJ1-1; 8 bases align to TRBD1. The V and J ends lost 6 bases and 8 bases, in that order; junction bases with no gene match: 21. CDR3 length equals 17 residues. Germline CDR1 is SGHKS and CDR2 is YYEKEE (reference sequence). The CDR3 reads CASTGEDRERNNAEAFF. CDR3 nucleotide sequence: TGTGCCAGCACTGGAGAGGACAGGGAAAGAAATAACGCAGAAGCTTTCTTT.

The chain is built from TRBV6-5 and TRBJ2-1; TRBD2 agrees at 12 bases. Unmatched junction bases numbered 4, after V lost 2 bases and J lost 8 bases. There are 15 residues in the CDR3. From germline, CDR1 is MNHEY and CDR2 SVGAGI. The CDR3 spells CASSYTLAGGHEQFF. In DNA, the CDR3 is TGTGCCAGCAGTTACACCCTAGCGGGAGGGCATGAGCAGTTCTTC.

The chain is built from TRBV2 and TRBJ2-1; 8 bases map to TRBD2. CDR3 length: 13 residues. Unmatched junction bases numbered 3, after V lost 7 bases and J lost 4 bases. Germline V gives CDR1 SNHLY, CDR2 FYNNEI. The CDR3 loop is CASNLAGYNEQFF. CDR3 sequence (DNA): TGTGCCAGCAACCTAGCGGGTTACAATGAGCAGTTCTTC.